This T cell receptor beta chain was recovered during a study of radiation and T cells in renal cell carcinoma. Overall study findings and caveats: Pretreatment tumor biopsies were lacking, so baseline clonotypes are unknown.

The assay was immunoSEQ multiplex PCR, and TCRdb's table has in-frame clones only and misses some. Of approximately 120,000 clones listed, around 80% are singletons. Germline CDR1 MRHNA, CDR2 SNTAGT. V lost 8 bases to trimming and J lost 1 base; unmatched junction nucleotides: 16. The length of the CDR3 is 19 residues. This clone has more than one count but fewer than ten. Its antigen is not known. The time point here: blood 2 weeks post-SBRT. Treatment defined: 15 Gy SBRT to primary tumor, nephrectomy 4 weeks later. After SBRT, blood was collected at 2 and 4 weeks, plus baseline. The patient's renal cell carcinoma had clear cell pathology.

The V call is TRBV6-4, the J call TRBJ2-1; 11 nucleotides agree with TRBD2. The sequenced sample was blood, obtained from a patient whose treatment included radiotherapy and nephrectomy. The sequence came from a man in his forties or fifties with renal cell carcinoma. The CDR3 sequence: CASRGTSGRGAKSYNEQFF. The DNA of the CDR3 is TGTGCCAGCCGGGGAACTAGCGGGAGAGGGGCGAAGTCCTACAATGAGCAGTTCTTC.